What follows are 4 T cell receptor beta chains derived from one specimen sequenced in a study of beta chain features in type 1 diabetes. Overall study results and limits: The study found moderately but significantly shorter TCRB CDR3s in all four CD4+ subsets of Type 1 diabetes patients.

The sequenced template was cDNA made from the entire isolated RNA. The table came from immunoSEQ multiplex PCR; TCRdb's copy has only in-frame clones and leaves some out. Altogether roughly 150,000 clones are present, less than 9.5% being singletons, with the ten largest covering about 0.9%. Their target antigens are unknown. Material for sequencing was central memory CD4+ T cells from blood. The receptors stem from a woman aged 40 to 50 with type 1 diabetes.

V gene TRBV7-2 combines with J gene TRBJ2-1; D is undetermined. The length of the CDR3 is 13 residues. Trimming took 5 bases from V and 5 from J, leaving 10 bases between them. Looked up from germline, CDR1 is SGHTA and CDR2 is FQGNSA. The CDR3 nucleotides read TGTGCCAGCAGCACATACCTTGACAATGAGCAGTTCTTC. This gives the protein CASSTYLDNEQFF.

V is TRBV6-1 and J is TRBJ2-1; tentative D call: TRBD2 (6 bases). There are 15 residues in the CDR3. CDR1 is MNHNS, CDR2 SASEGT, per germline. Trimming shortened V by 2 bases and J by 7 bases, and 15 bases separated the two germline ends. CDR3 bases: TGTGCCAGCAGTGAACAGATCTCGGGAGCAAATGAGCAGTTCTTC. This translates into CASSEQISGANEQFF.

The chain joins TRBV27 to TRBJ2-5; no definite D call. This CDR3 has 14 residues. The V gene lost 2 bases and the J gene lost 5 bases, with 12 bases spanning the gap. Germline CDR1 MNHEY, CDR2 SMNVEV (reference sequence). The CDR3 bases are TGTGCCAGCAGTTTAGAGCCCCTGGGCGAGACCCAGTACTTC. It is translated as CASSLEPLGETQYF.

This clone showed up many times. The chain joins TRBV5-1 to TRBJ2-7; a possible D gene is TRBD2 (5 bases). The germline gives CDR1 SGHRS, CDR2 YFSETQ. The V end was cut by 0 bases, the J end by 6 bases, with 13 bases between. CDR3 length equals 14 residues. The CDR3 nucleotides read TGCGCCAGCAGCTTGGGGCCGACTAATGCCGAGCAGTACTTC. It encodes CASSLGPTNAEQYF.